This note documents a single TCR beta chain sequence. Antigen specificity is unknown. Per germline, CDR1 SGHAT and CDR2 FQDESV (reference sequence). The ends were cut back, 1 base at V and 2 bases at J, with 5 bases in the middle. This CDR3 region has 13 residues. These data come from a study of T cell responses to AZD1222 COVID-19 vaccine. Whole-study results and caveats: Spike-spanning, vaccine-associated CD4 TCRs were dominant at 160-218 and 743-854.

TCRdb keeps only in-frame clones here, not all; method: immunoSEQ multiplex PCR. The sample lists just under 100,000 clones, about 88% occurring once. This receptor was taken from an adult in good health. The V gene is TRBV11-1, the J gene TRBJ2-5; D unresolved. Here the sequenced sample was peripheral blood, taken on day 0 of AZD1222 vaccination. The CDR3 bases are TGTGCCAGCAGCTTAGTCGGGCAAGAGACCCAGTACTTC. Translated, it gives CASSLVGQETQYF. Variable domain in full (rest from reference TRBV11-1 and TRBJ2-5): EAEVAQSPRYKITEKSQAVAFWCDPISGHATLYWYRQILGQGPELLVQFQDESVVDDSQLPKDRFSAERLKGVDSTLKIQPAELGDSAMYLCASSLVGQETQYFGPGTRLLVL.